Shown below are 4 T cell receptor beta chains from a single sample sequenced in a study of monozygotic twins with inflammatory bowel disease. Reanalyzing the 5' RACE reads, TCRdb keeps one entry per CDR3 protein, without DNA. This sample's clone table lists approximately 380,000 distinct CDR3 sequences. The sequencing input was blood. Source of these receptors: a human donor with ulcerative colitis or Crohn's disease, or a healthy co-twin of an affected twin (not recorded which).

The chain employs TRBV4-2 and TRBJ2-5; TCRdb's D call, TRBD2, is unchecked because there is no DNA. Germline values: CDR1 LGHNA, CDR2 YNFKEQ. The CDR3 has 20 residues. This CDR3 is CASSQDPPLGLAGAGETQYF.

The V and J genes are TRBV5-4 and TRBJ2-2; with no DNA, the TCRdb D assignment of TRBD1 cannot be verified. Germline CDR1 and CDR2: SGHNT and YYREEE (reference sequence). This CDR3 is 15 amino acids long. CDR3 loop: CASTDRVGYTGELFF.

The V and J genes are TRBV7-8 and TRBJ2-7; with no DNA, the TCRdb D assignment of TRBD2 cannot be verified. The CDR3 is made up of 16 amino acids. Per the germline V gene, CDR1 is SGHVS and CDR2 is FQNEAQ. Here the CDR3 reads CASSLVGGLRGGEQYF.

The CDR3 loop reads CATHGQGADGYTF. The V gene is TRBV24-1, the J gene TRBJ1-2; the D call from TCRdb, TRBD1, cannot be confirmed without DNA. The CDR3 has 13 amino acids. In germline, CDR1 is KGHDR, CDR2 SFDVKD.